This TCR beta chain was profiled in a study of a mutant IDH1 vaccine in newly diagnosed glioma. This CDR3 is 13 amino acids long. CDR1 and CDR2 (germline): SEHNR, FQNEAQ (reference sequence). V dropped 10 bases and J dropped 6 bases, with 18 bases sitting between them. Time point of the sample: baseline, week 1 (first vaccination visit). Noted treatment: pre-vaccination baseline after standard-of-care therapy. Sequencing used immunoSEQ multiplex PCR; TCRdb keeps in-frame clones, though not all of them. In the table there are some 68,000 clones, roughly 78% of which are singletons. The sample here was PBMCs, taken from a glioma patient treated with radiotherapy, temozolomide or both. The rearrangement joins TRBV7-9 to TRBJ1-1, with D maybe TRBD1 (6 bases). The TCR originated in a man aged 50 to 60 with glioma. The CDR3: CAIQGRELPEAFF. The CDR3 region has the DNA TGTGCCATTCAGGGGAGGGAACTCCCTGAAGCTTTCTTT.